Presented here are 11 T cell receptor beta chains from one specimen sequenced in a study of blood T cells in healthy people across ages. Using a J-beta primer mix together with a sample-barcoded 5' primer, a second PCR was run for about 7 to 12 cycles. Via MiXCR, TCRdb re-called the 5' RACE reads, giving one row per CDR3 protein. The sample has 550,000 to 750,000 distinct CDR3 sequences, roughly 21% seen once. The sample consisted of blood. The source of these receptors is a man in his sixties or seventies in good health.

This clonotype came up a few times. The chain uses TRBV25-1 and TRBJ2-2; 10 bases align to TRBD2. Trimming removed 2 bases from V and 2 bases from J; junction bases left unmatched: 5. This CDR3 is built from 17 residues. CDR1 is MGHDK and CDR2 is SYGVNS in the germline V gene. CDR3 sequence (DNA): TGTGCCAGCAGTGAACAAGCGGGAGGGCCAAACACCGGGGAGCTGTTTTTT. Translation: CASSEQAGGPNTGELFF.

This clonotype was counted a few times. A much larger clone differs by one base, so this may be a read error. The J gene is TRBJ2-3, the V gene TRBV9; 11 bases align to TRBD2. In germline, CDR1 is SGDLS, CDR2 YYNGEE. The CDR3 sequence is 16 residues long. The CDR3 is CTSIEDSGRAGDTQYF. The CDR3 nucleotides read TGTACCAGCATCGAGGATAGCGGGAGGGCGGGGGATACGCAGTATTTT.

This clonotype has just a few counts. The chain uses TRBV10-3 and TRBJ2-5, with 7 positions matching TRBD2. The ends lost 0 bases at V and 5 bases at J; junction bases unmatched: 6. CDR1 is ENHRY and CDR2 is SYGVKD in the germline V gene. This CDR3 is 15 amino acids long. CDR3 in amino acids: CAISESSGGRETQYF. Written as DNA, the CDR3 is TGTGCCATCAGTGAGTCGTCGGGGGGACGGGAGACCCAGTACTTC.

This clonotype showed up just a few times. The chain is built from TRBV2 and TRBJ2-4; the match to TRBD1 covers 9 bases. V shed 6 bases, J shed 7 bases, and the junction held 4 bases outside the gene matches. CDR3 length equals 13 residues. CDR1 and CDR2 from the germline V gene are SNHLY and FYNNEI. CDR3 in amino acids: CASRGQGSNIQYF. CDR3 DNA: TGTGCCAGCAGGGGACAGGGTTCTAACATTCAGTACTTC.

This clonotype was found many times. The V call is TRBV20-1, the J call TRBJ2-4; a weak D match, TRBD2 (6 bases). V lost 4 bases to trimming and J lost 3 bases, with 16 bases between them. CDR3 length equals 15 residues. From germline, CDR1 is DFQATT and CDR2 SNEGSKA (reference sequence). CDR3 sequence reads: CSAISSGAGKNIQYF. CDR3 in DNA: TGCAGTGCTATCTCAAGCGGAGCGGGCAAAAACATTCAGTACTTC.

The V call is TRBV20-1, the J call TRBJ2-1; 8 bases are shared with TRBD2. The CDR3 sequence is 17 residues long. The germline gives CDR1 DFQATT, CDR2 SNEGSKA (reference sequence). V was clipped by 0 bases and J by 8 bases; unmatched bases: 15. As DNA, the CDR3 is TGCAGTGCTAGAGATCACGTACGGGGGGGCGCGAGATATGAGCAGTTCTTC. This translates into CSARDHVRGGARYEQFF.

This clonotype was seen a handful of times. The chain recombines TRBV4-3 with TRBJ1-4, with a weak D call TRBD1 (5 bases). CDR1 is LGHNA and CDR2 is YSLEER in the germline V gene. This CDR3 is 15 amino acids long. With 0 bases removed from V and 7 bases from J, the gap between germline ends came to 12 bases. The chain's CDR3 is CASSQDEGFSEKLFF. The DNA of the CDR3 is TGCGCCAGCAGCCAAGATGAGGGGTTTAGTGAAAAACTGTTTTTT.

The V gene is TRBV5-1, the J gene TRBJ1-1, with no clear D. V was shortened by 3 bases and J by 3 bases, with 15 bases between the two germline ends. Germline V lookup: CDR1 SGHRS, CDR2 YFSETQ. This CDR3 is built from 15 residues. DNA for the CDR3: TGCGCCAGCAGCTGGGGAGCAGAGACCTACACTGAAGCTTTCTTT. Its protein product is CASSWGAETYTEAFF.

The chain joins TRBV6-5 to TRBJ2-5; 8 nucleotides line up with TRBD2. Matching the DNA end better, TRBJ2-7 makes the J call doubtful. The CDR3 has 15 amino acids. The germline gives CDR1 MNHEY, CDR2 SVGAGI. Written as DNA, the CDR3 is TGTGCCAGCAGTAAGGAGCGGGAGTTGGTCTACGAGCAGTACTTC. Protein product: CASSKERELVYEQYF.

This clonotype has more than one count but fewer than ten. The chain joins TRBV24-1 to TRBJ2-5; tentatively, D is TRBD2 (6 bases). The DNA end lines up better with TRBJ2-7; the J call may be wrong. Germline loops: CDR1 KGHDR, CDR2 SFDVKD. The CDR3 runs to 15 residues. CDR3 region: CATRADRDLSYEQYF. In nucleotides, the CDR3 is TGTGCCACCAGGGCAGACCGGGACTTATCCTACGAGCAGTACTTC.

The chain couples TRBV11-2 to TRBJ1-2; D uncertain. V was trimmed by 3 bases and J by 8 bases, leaving 13 bases between them. CDR1 and CDR2 from the germline V gene are SGHAT and FQNNGV. This CDR3 spans 13 amino acids. CDR3 protein: CASSFRDSKGYTF. As DNA, the CDR3 is TGTGCCAGCAGCTTTAGGGATTCCAAGGGCTACACCTTC.